The rows below give T cell receptor beta chains drawn from one sample of a study of cytomegalovirus exposure and HLA in healthy donors. Clones were sequenced by immunoSEQ multiplex PCR, and TCRdb holds only the in-frame ones, with some missing. The table has 90,000 to 130,000 clones, around 87% seen once. Material for sequencing was PBMCs. The receptors were gathered from a woman in her twenties or thirties in good health and CMV-seropositive. The CDR3 runs from the conserved cysteine through the conserved F or W. A D gene is named only where the DNA matches it firmly. Some rows mark clone size as missing; the rest say once, few, many or name a class of expanded clone.

clone_size: NA; d_call: TRBD1; j_call: TRBJ2-7; v_call: TRBV15; cdr3_nt: TGTGCCACCAGCAGAGGGGAGGGACAGGGAATCGACGAGCAGTACTTC; cdr3_aa: CATSRGEGQGIDEQYF
clone_size: NA; d_call: NA; j_call: TRBJ2-7; v_call: TRBV15; cdr3_nt: TGTGCCACCAGCAGAGATGGAGCCATCTACGAGCAGTACTTC; cdr3_aa: CATSRDGAIYEQYF
clone_size: NA; d_call: NA; j_call: TRBJ1-6; v_call: TRBV15; cdr3_nt: TGTGCCACCAGCAGAGATTTTCGGAGTACCCTCCACTTT; cdr3_aa: CATSRDFRSTLHF
clone_size: NA; d_call: TRBD2; j_call: TRBJ2-5; v_call: TRBV5-1; cdr3_nt: TGCGCCAGCAACCCGGCCAGCGGGAGTATGTTTGAGACCCAGTACTTC; cdr3_aa: CASNPASGSMFETQYF
clone_size: NA; d_call: TRBD2; j_call: TRBJ2-3; v_call: TRBV7-3; cdr3_nt: TGTGCCAGCAGCCCCACGGGAGGAGATACGCAGTATTTT; cdr3_aa: CASSPTGGDTQYF
clone_size: NA; d_call: NA; j_call: TRBJ1-1; v_call: TRBV5-4; cdr3_nt: TGTGCCAGCAGCCCGGACGGGAGAATAGGTGAAGCTTTCTTT; cdr3_aa: CASSPDGRIGEAFF
clone_size: once; d_call: NA; j_call: TRBJ2-4; v_call: TRBV27; cdr3_nt: TGTGCCAGCAGTTTAACGGGCAGGGGTGAGCCTGTGTGCTTC; cdr3_aa: CASSLTGRGEPVCF
clone_size: NA; d_call: TRBD1; j_call: TRBJ2-2; v_call: TRBV27; cdr3_nt: TGTGCCAGCAGACTCGGGACAGGGGCGAACACCGGGGAGCTGTTTTTT; cdr3_aa: CASRLGTGANTGELFF
clone_size: NA; d_call: NA; j_call: TRBJ2-5; v_call: TRBV7-9; cdr3_nt: TGTGCCAGCAGCTTCCTGGGGCAGGAGGAGACCCAGTACTTC; cdr3_aa: CASSFLGQEETQYF
clone_size: NA; d_call: NA; j_call: TRBJ1-1; v_call: TRBV4-1; cdr3_nt: TGCGCCAGCAGCCACGGTATGAACACTGAAGCTTTCTTT; cdr3_aa: CASSHGMNTEAFF
clone_size: NA; d_call: NA; j_call: TRBJ2-5; v_call: TRBV7-2; cdr3_nt: TGTGCCAGCAGCAGACACAGGGTTTTAGAGACCCAGTACTTC; cdr3_aa: CASSRHRVLETQYF
clone_size: NA; d_call: TRBD1; j_call: TRBJ2-7; v_call: TRBV19; cdr3_nt: TGTGCCAGTACCCCGGGACAGGGACATGCCTACGAGCAGTACTTC; cdr3_aa: CASTPGQGHAYEQYF
clone_size: NA; d_call: NA; j_call: TRBJ1-1; v_call: TRBV27; cdr3_nt: TGTGCCAGCAGTGGCCACAGGGAAGTGAACACTGAAGCTTTCTTT; cdr3_aa: CASSGHREVNTEAFF
clone_size: NA; d_call: TRBD2; j_call: TRBJ2-1; v_call: TRBV28; cdr3_nt: TGTGCCAGCAGTGACTATAGCGGGAGGTACAATGAGCAGTTCTTC; cdr3_aa: CASSDYSGRYNEQFF